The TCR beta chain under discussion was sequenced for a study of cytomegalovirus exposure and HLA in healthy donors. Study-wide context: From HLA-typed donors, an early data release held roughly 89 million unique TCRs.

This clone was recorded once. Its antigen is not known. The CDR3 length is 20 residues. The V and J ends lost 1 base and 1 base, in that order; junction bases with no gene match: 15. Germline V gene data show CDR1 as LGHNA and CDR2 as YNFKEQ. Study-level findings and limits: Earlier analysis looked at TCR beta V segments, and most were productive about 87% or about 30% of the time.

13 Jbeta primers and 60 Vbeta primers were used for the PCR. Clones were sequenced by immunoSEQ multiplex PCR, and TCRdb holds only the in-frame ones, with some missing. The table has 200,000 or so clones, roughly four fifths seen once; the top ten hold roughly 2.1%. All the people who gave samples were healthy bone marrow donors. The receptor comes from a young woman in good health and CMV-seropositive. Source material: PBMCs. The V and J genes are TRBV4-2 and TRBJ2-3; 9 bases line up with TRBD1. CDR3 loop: CASSQALRVRDRVGTDTQYF. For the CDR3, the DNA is TGTGCCAGCAGCCAAGCACTAAGGGTTCGGGACAGGGTGGGCACAGATACGCAGTATTTT.